Here is one T cell receptor beta chain with its context. The sample is drawn from a study of blood T cell repertoires in COVID-19. Study-level background: Sample material is recorded as cDNA or gDNA derived from T cells, B-cell-depleted T cells, or PBMCs.

Generated by immunoSEQ multiplex PCR, the TCRdb table keeps only in-frame clones and is missing some. The sample records around 300,000 clones, 89% being singletons. Trimming took 7 bases from V and 3 from J, leaving 16 bases between them. The CDR3 spans 14 residues. Germline-derived CDR1 and CDR2 are SGHTA and FQGNSA. Material: peripheral blood. This TCR was sampled from a man between 50 and 59 years old with acute or convalescent COVID-19. This chain joins TRBV7-2 and TRBJ2-7; maybe TRBD1 (6 bases). CDR3 in amino acids: CASISSRGNYEQYF. In nucleotides, the CDR3 is TGTGCCAGCATTTCGTCCAGGGGTAACTACGAGCAGTACTTC.